Given below is one TCR beta chain in context. The antigen is not known. With 4 bases clipped from V and 3 bases from J, the junction kept 4 bases outside the gene matches. Germline lookup yields CDR1 SGDLS and CDR2 YYNGEE. The CDR3 has 13 amino acids. Each replicate PCR on the sorted subsets used 200 ng DNA (approximately 33,000 T cell genomes). Here immunoSEQ multiplex PCR was the method, and the copy in TCRdb shows in-frame clones only, minus some. The sample yields around 2.1 million clones, 90% to 96% seen once. Healthy and HIV-negative, the adult donors had no recent acute infections or vaccinations. This sample was included in a study of shared clonotypes between healthy human individuals. Study outcomes and limitations: Represented diversity, genetic and exposure-history alike, was limited by few donors.

The sample comprised naive CD4+ T cells sorted from blood. Subset described: CD45RA+ positively selected. The TCR originated in a man in his late teens or twenties in good health. The chain joins TRBV9 to TRBJ2-7, with 7 bases that match TRBD1. The CDR3: CASSSGQDYEQYF. The CDR3, as DNA: TGTGCCAGCAGCTCAGGACAGGACTACGAGCAGTACTTC.